This T cell receptor (beta chain) was recorded in a study of OX40 agonist ivuxolimab in advanced cancers. About the study: As their treatment, patients were administered ivuxolimab, an agonistic anti-OX40 (CD134) antibody. Dose-escalation patients' cancers were hepatocellular carcinoma, melanoma, renal cell or head and neck cancer. Study-level findings and limits: Blood T cells, both CD4+ and CD8+, expanded clonally by week 6 at 0.1 to 3.0 mg/kg.

Clones were sequenced by immunoSEQ multiplex PCR, and TCRdb holds only the in-frame ones, with some missing. The profile shows roughly 68,000 clones, 65% to 90% of them singletons. Of note for this clone: Its cognate antigen is unknown.

Excluded were patients having autoimmune disease history or systemic immunosuppression. Looked up from germline, CDR1 is SGHDN and CDR2 is FVKESK. V lost 6 bases and J 8 bases, leaving 25 bases between the germline ends. This CDR3 has 16 residues. The chain has TRBV14 and TRBJ1-2; TRBD1 might be the D (6 bases). This TCR came from an adult with an advanced solid tumor such as melanoma, head and neck, liver or kidney cancer. The source was CD4+ or CD8+ T cells sorted from blood, collected in a trial of the OX40 agonist ivuxolimab. The CDR3 nucleotides are TGTGCCAGCAGTCCTCTGAGTGGGGGCCGGATTGCGGGCTACACCTTC. This sequence encodes CASSPLSGGRIAGYTF. The full variable domain, with the rest looked up from reference TRBV14 and TRBJ1-2, is EAGVTQFPSHSVIEKGQTVTLRCDPISGHDNLYWYRRVMGKEIKFLLHFVKESKQDESGMPNNRFLAERTGGTYSTLKVQPAELEDSGVYFCASSPLSGGRIAGYTFGSGTRLTVV.